Listed here is a single T cell receptor (beta chain). Time point: cycle 4 day 1 (C4D1), after less than seven weeks of nivolumab. Each patient relapsed following autologous stem cell transplantation, and prior brentuximab vedotin exposure differed. The data were taken from a study of PD-1 blockade in classical Hodgkin lymphoma. Method: immunoSEQ multiplex PCR; TCRdb's copy keeps in-frame clones and lacks some. The table has 50,000 to 65,000 clones, more than 80% seen once. The specimen was peripheral blood mononuclear cells (PBMCs), collected before the fourth cycle of nivolumab. The sequence was collected from a human donor with classical Hodgkin lymphoma.

The CDR3 sequence: CASSQDSTRNEKLFF. CDR3 DNA sequence: TGCGCCAGCAGCCAAGATAGCACAAGGAATGAAAAACTGTTTTTT. This chain uses TRBV4-1 with TRBJ1-4; D gene ambiguous. V gave up 0 bases and J gave up 5 bases, with 10 bases separating them. Germline loops: CDR1 MGHRA, CDR2 YSYEKL. The CDR3 has 15 residues.